The 5 T cell receptor beta chains in this list originate from one sample, sequenced in a study of T cells after yellow fever vaccination. TCRdb processed the 5' RACE reads anew with MiXCR; each CDR3 protein has one entry. The profile shows more than 300,000 distinct CDR3 sequences, 6.5% to 8.5% of them singletons. Sequencing used PBMCs, obtained roughly 47 days after the first yellow fever vaccination. The receptors originated from a man between 18 and 29 years old who received the YFV17D yellow fever vaccine.

Only a few counts were recorded for this clonotype. V is TRBV10-3 and J is TRBJ1-2; perhaps TRBD1 as D (5 bases). V was trimmed by 8 bases and J by 6 bases, leaving 22 bases between them. Looked up from germline, CDR1 is ENHRY and CDR2 is SYGVKD. CDR3 length: 15 residues. The CDR3 loop is CAISHPGGAMDGYTF. CDR3 nucleotide sequence: TGTGCCATCTCCCACCCTGGAGGGGCGATGGATGGCTACACCTTC.

This clonotype appeared a few times. This rearrangement joins TRBV9 to TRBJ2-7; no definite D call. Trimming cost V 0 bases and J 3 bases, with 13 bases left between them. Germline lookup yields CDR1 SGDLS and CDR2 YYNGEE. CDR3 size: 15 residues. The DNA for the CDR3 is TGTGCCAGCAGCGTAGCTGGGGAAGGGTACTACGAGCAGTACTTC. Protein: CASSVAGEGYYEQYF.

The DNA for the CDR3 is TGTGCCAGCAGTCGCGGGACAGGGGGCGCTTACGAGCAGTACGTC. This sequence encodes CASSRGTGGAYEQYV. The chain has TRBV6-1 and TRBJ2-7, with 12 bases matching TRBD1. CDR3 size: 15 residues. The V segment lost 5 bases and the J segment 4 bases; nucleotides outside the gene matches: 6. In germline, CDR1 is MNHNS, CDR2 SASEGT.

This clonotype was seen only a few times. The rearrangement joins TRBV5-1 to TRBJ2-5; D ambiguous. The germline V and J ends were trimmed by 2 bases and 1 base, with 9 bases remaining between them. This CDR3 region has 14 residues. Germline CDR1 reads SGHRS; CDR2 reads YFSETQ. Here the CDR3 reads CASSFPGPQETQYF. In DNA form, the CDR3 reads TGCGCCAGCAGCTTCCCAGGCCCCCAAGAGACCCAGTACTTC.

This clonotype appeared many times. V and J are TRBV7-6 and TRBJ2-5; D perhaps matches TRBD1 (6 bases). This CDR3 is built from 14 residues. The V end lost 6 bases, the J end lost 1 base, and 12 bases lay between the germline ends. The germline CDR1 and CDR2 sequences are SGHVS and FNYEAQ. CDR3 protein: CASSSGHVQETQYF. The CDR3 DNA is TGTGCCAGCAGTTCGGGACACGTCCAAGAGACCCAGTACTTC.